These T cell receptor beta chains were read from a single sample in a study of blood T cell repertoires in COVID-19. Clones were read by immunoSEQ multiplex PCR, and TCRdb kept only the in-frame ones, dropping some. Of some 250,000 clones in the sample, about 86% were seen once. The material sequenced was PBMCs or T cells enriched from blood (not recorded which). The source is a middle-aged woman with acute COVID-19. Each CDR3 is given with its conserved first and last residue. The order of the fields is clone size, V gene, D gene, J gene, CDR3 protein, CDR3 DNA. D genes are given only for firm matches. Not every row has a clone size; where given, it reads once, few, many or a size class.

clone_size: -
v_call: TRBV11-3
d_call: -
j_call: TRBJ1-1
cdr3_aa: CASSREGESFF
cdr3_nt: TGTGCCAGCAGCCGTGAAGGAGAGTCATTCTTT

clone_size: -
v_call: TRBV5-1
d_call: TRBD1
j_call: TRBJ2-2
cdr3_aa: CASSLDRGDTGELFF
cdr3_nt: TGCGCCAGCAGCTTGGACAGGGGTGACACCGGGGAGCTGTTTTTT

clone_size: -
v_call: TRBV3-1/TRBV3-2
d_call: -
j_call: TRBJ2-3
cdr3_aa: CASSPKFEHTQYF
cdr3_nt: TGTGCCAGCAGCCCCAAGTTTGAGCATACGCAGTATTTT

clone_size: -
v_call: TRBV11-2
d_call: TRBD2
j_call: TRBJ2-2
cdr3_aa: CASSSGTSGNTGELFF
cdr3_nt: TGTGCCAGCAGCTCCGGGACTAGCGGCAACACCGGGGAGCTGTTTTTT

clone_size: -
v_call: TRBV19
d_call: -
j_call: TRBJ1-6
cdr3_aa: CASSQSGRLDSPLHF
cdr3_nt: TGTGCCAGTAGCCAGAGCGGACGACTCGATTCACCCCTCCACTTT

clone_size: -
v_call: TRBV18
d_call: -
j_call: TRBJ1-6
cdr3_aa: CASSADSSPLHF
cdr3_nt: TGTGCCAGCTCAGCCGACTCGTCACCCCTCCACTTT

clone_size: -
v_call: TRBV27
d_call: -
j_call: TRBJ2-7
cdr3_aa: CASSSQTQGREQYF
cdr3_nt: TGTGCCAGCAGTTCCCAAACACAGGGCCGCGAGCAGTACTTC

clone_size: -
v_call: TRBV5-1
d_call: TRBD2
j_call: TRBJ2-2
cdr3_aa: CASSPLRTSSNGELFF
cdr3_nt: TGCGCCAGCAGCCCGCTAAGGACTAGCTCAAACGGGGAGCTGTTTTTT

clone_size: -
v_call: TRBV4-1
d_call: TRBD2
j_call: TRBJ2-1
cdr3_aa: CASSQIAGGYNEQFF
cdr3_nt: TGCGCCAGCAGCCAAATAGCGGGAGGTTACAATGAGCAGTTCTTC

clone_size: -
v_call: TRBV5-1
d_call: -
j_call: TRBJ2-1
cdr3_aa: CASSLAFVQEQFF
cdr3_nt: TGCGCCAGCAGCTTGGCCTTTGTGCAGGAGCAGTTCTTC

clone_size: -
v_call: TRBV19
d_call: TRBD2
j_call: TRBJ2-5
cdr3_aa: CASSPRFPRGEAETQYF
cdr3_nt: TGTGCCAGTAGTCCCAGGTTCCCGCGGGGGGAAGCGGAGACCCAGTACTTC

clone_size: once
v_call: TRBV5-1
d_call: TRBD2
j_call: TRBJ2-1
cdr3_aa: CASSLAETSAYNEQFF
cdr3_nt: TGCGCCAGCAGCTTGGCGGAGACTAGCGCATACAATGAGCAGTTCTTC

clone_size: once
v_call: TRBV30
d_call: -
j_call: TRBJ1-1
cdr3_aa: CAWVLRDLNTEAFF
cdr3_nt: TGTGCCTGGGTGCTCCGGGATCTGAACACTGAAGCTTTCTTT

clone_size: few
v_call: TRBV7-9
d_call: -
j_call: TRBJ2-5
cdr3_aa: CASSLAGVGETQYF
cdr3_nt: TGTGCCAGCAGCTTAGCAGGGGTCGGTGAGACCCAGTACTTC

clone_size: -
v_call: TRBV4-2
d_call: TRBD1
j_call: TRBJ2-7
cdr3_aa: CASSQETGGFYEQYF
cdr3_nt: TGTGCCAGCAGCCAAGAGACAGGGGGCTTTTACGAGCAGTACTTC

clone_size: -
v_call: TRBV6-5
d_call: -
j_call: TRBJ1-1
cdr3_aa: CASRESIWNTEAFF
cdr3_nt: TGTGCCAGCAGGGAGAGTATATGGAACACTGAAGCTTTCTTT

clone_size: -
v_call: TRBV5-1
d_call: -
j_call: TRBJ1-1
cdr3_aa: CASSLVANTEAFF
cdr3_nt: TGCGCCAGCAGCTTGGTAGCGAACACTGAAGCTTTCTTT

clone_size: few
v_call: TRBV21-1
d_call: -
j_call: TRBJ1-2
cdr3_aa: CASSSPGQGDYGYTF
cdr3_nt: TGTGCCAGCAGCAGCCCTGGACAGGGCGACTATGGCTACACCTTC

clone_size: few
v_call: TRBV11-2
d_call: TRBD1
j_call: TRBJ1-1
cdr3_aa: CASSLQGAGTEAFF
cdr3_nt: TGTGCCAGCAGCTTGCAGGGGGCAGGGACTGAAGCTTTCTTT

clone_size: -
v_call: TRBV6-6
d_call: -
j_call: TRBJ1-2
cdr3_aa: CASSQGRNYGYTF
cdr3_nt: TGTGCCAGCAGTCAGGGGCGGAACTATGGCTACACCTTC

clone_size: -
v_call: TRBV11-1
d_call: TRBD1
j_call: TRBJ1-2
cdr3_aa: CASSLEGTGSGYTF
cdr3_nt: TGTGCCAGCAGCTTAGAGGGGACAGGAAGTGGCTACACCTTC

clone_size: few
v_call: TRBV16
d_call: -
j_call: TRBJ2-1
cdr3_aa: CASSLPIEQFF
cdr3_nt: TGTGCCAGCAGCCTCCCTATCGAGCAGTTCTTC

clone_size: -
v_call: TRBV7-3
d_call: TRBD2
j_call: TRBJ2-5
cdr3_aa: CASSLTPSGKETQYF
cdr3_nt: TGTGCCAGCAGCTTAACGCCTAGCGGGAAAGAGACCCAGTACTTC

clone_size: -
v_call: TRBV5-1
d_call: TRBD2
j_call: TRBJ2-3
cdr3_aa: CASSPGRVTDTQYF
cdr3_nt: TGCGCCAGCAGCCCCGGGAGGGTCACAGATACGCAGTATTTT

clone_size: -
v_call: TRBV18
d_call: -
j_call: TRBJ2-5
cdr3_aa: CASSPRRAEQETQYF
cdr3_nt: TGTGCCAGCTCACCACGGCGGGCAGAGCAAGAGACCCAGTACTTC

clone_size: -
v_call: TRBV11-3
d_call: -
j_call: TRBJ2-2
cdr3_aa: CASSLEGGTNTGELFF
cdr3_nt: TGTGCCAGCAGCTTAGAAGGGGGTACGAACACCGGGGAGCTGTTTTTT

clone_size: -
v_call: TRBV9
d_call: TRBD1
j_call: TRBJ2-7
cdr3_aa: CASSETGFSYEQYF
cdr3_nt: TGTGCCAGCAGCGAGACAGGGTTCTCCTACGAGCAGTACTTC

clone_size: -
v_call: TRBV24-1
d_call: TRBD2
j_call: TRBJ2-1
cdr3_aa: CATSASGTTLWDEQFF
cdr3_nt: TGTGCCACCAGTGCCTCCGGGACTACCCTTTGGGATGAGCAGTTCTTC

clone_size: -
v_call: TRBV5-1
d_call: -
j_call: TRBJ2-7
cdr3_aa: CASSRGTEYEQYF
cdr3_nt: TGCGCCAGCAGCCGCGGGACGGAATACGAGCAGTACTTC

clone_size: -
v_call: TRBV7-8
d_call: TRBD2
j_call: TRBJ2-7
cdr3_aa: CASSTGLAGGLEQYF
cdr3_nt: TGTGCCAGCAGTACTGGACTAGCGGGAGGGTTGGAGCAGTACTTC

clone_size: once
v_call: TRBV7-9
d_call: -
j_call: TRBJ2-7
cdr3_aa: CASSLVAGYEQYF
cdr3_nt: TGTGCCAGCAGCTTAGTGGCGGGGTACGAGCAGTACTTC

clone_size: -
v_call: TRBV6-4
d_call: -
j_call: TRBJ2-3
cdr3_aa: CASSETGTGADTQYF
cdr3_nt: TGTGCCAGCAGTGAGACAGGGACGGGAGCAGATACGCAGTATTTT

clone_size: -
v_call: TRBV18
d_call: TRBD1
j_call: TRBJ1-5
cdr3_aa: CASSPSDRTSNQPQHF
cdr3_nt: TGTGCCAGCTCACCATCGGACAGGACTAGCAATCAGCCCCAGCATTTT

clone_size: once
v_call: TRBV6-6
d_call: TRBD2
j_call: TRBJ2-3
cdr3_aa: CASSYLLAGNTDTQYF
cdr3_nt: TGTGCCAGCAGTTATCTCCTAGCGGGGAACACAGATACGCAGTATTTT

clone_size: -
v_call: TRBV7-9
d_call: TRBD1
j_call: TRBJ2-7
cdr3_aa: CASSPPVQGALYEQYF
cdr3_nt: TGTGCCAGCAGCCCCCCGGTTCAGGGGGCCCTCTACGAGCAGTACTTC

clone_size: -
v_call: TRBV30
d_call: -
j_call: TRBJ1-2
cdr3_aa: CAWSHQGYGYTF
cdr3_nt: TGTGCCTGGAGTCACCAGGGCTATGGCTACACCTTC

clone_size: once
v_call: TRBV7-9
d_call: TRBD1
j_call: TRBJ2-1
cdr3_aa: CASSPGLGQGDNEQFF
cdr3_nt: TGTGCCAGCAGCCCCGGGCTTGGACAGGGGGACAATGAGCAGTTCTTC

clone_size: -
v_call: TRBV11-1
d_call: TRBD1
j_call: TRBJ2-7
cdr3_aa: CASSFPGQGEEQYF
cdr3_nt: TGTGCCAGCAGCTTTCCGGGACAGGGTGAGGAGCAGTACTTC

clone_size: once
v_call: TRBV4-1
d_call: -
j_call: TRBJ2-1
cdr3_aa: CASSQAGLATGRFDEQFF
cdr3_nt: TGCGCCAGCAGCCAAGCGGGGTTAGCGACAGGGAGGTTCGATGAGCAGTTCTTC

clone_size: -
v_call: TRBV4-1
d_call: TRBD1
j_call: TRBJ2-7
cdr3_aa: CASSRGTGLYEQYF
cdr3_nt: TGCGCCAGCAGCCGAGGGACAGGGCTCTACGAGCAGTACTTC

clone_size: -
v_call: TRBV12-3/TRBV12-4
d_call: -
j_call: TRBJ1-1
cdr3_aa: CASSFLRGTEAFF
cdr3_nt: TGTGCCAGCAGTTTCCTCCGGGGCACTGAAGCTTTCTTT

clone_size: -
v_call: TRBV5-6
d_call: TRBD1
j_call: TRBJ2-3
cdr3_aa: CASTGTAFDTQYF
cdr3_nt: TGTGCCAGCACCGGGACAGCCTTTGATACGCAGTATTTT

clone_size: once
v_call: TRBV2
d_call: -
j_call: TRBJ1-6
cdr3_aa: CASSVFENSPLHF
cdr3_nt: TGTGCCAGCAGTGTTTTTGAGAATTCACCCCTCCACTTT

clone_size: -
v_call: TRBV3-1/TRBV3-2
d_call: TRBD1
j_call: TRBJ1-6
cdr3_aa: CASSQNSGTGVLSPLHF
cdr3_nt: TGTGCCAGCAGCCAAAACTCCGGGACAGGGGTTCTTTCACCCCTCCACTTT

clone_size: -
v_call: TRBV5-1
d_call: -
j_call: TRBJ2-7
cdr3_aa: CASSLEPSSYEQYF
cdr3_nt: TGCGCCAGCAGCTTGGAGCCTAGCAGCTACGAGCAGTACTTC

clone_size: -
v_call: TRBV9
d_call: TRBD2
j_call: TRBJ2-7
cdr3_aa: CASSVGPGLAYEQYF
cdr3_nt: TGTGCCAGCAGCGTAGGTCCAGGACTAGCGTACGAGCAGTACTTC

clone_size: -
v_call: TRBV25-1
d_call: -
j_call: TRBJ2-5
cdr3_aa: CASSLQGKQETQYF
cdr3_nt: TGTGCCAGCAGCCTCCAGGGGAAACAAGAGACCCAGTACTTC

clone_size: -
v_call: TRBV12-3/TRBV12-4
d_call: -
j_call: TRBJ2-2
cdr3_aa: CASRGRGTGELFF
cdr3_nt: TGTGCCAGCCGGGGGAGAGGCACCGGGGAGCTGTTTTTT

clone_size: once
v_call: TRBV19
d_call: TRBD1
j_call: TRBJ2-1
cdr3_aa: CASKIPGDRANEQFF
cdr3_nt: TGTGCCAGTAAGATCCCGGGGGACAGGGCCAATGAGCAGTTCTTC

clone_size: -
v_call: TRBV5-4
d_call: TRBD1
j_call: TRBJ2-7
cdr3_aa: CASSLGQGVIYEQYF
cdr3_nt: TGTGCCAGCAGCTTGGGACAGGGTGTCATCTACGAGCAGTACTTC

clone_size: -
v_call: TRBV9
d_call: TRBD2
j_call: TRBJ2-1
cdr3_aa: CASSAHSRTSGNYEQFF
cdr3_nt: TGTGCCAGCAGCGCCCATTCAAGGACTAGCGGGAATTATGAGCAGTTCTTC

clone_size: -
v_call: TRBV10-3
d_call: TRBD1
j_call: TRBJ1-1
cdr3_aa: CAVQGYGTEAFF
cdr3_nt: TGTGCCGTACAGGGGTACGGCACTGAAGCTTTCTTT

clone_size: -
v_call: TRBV13
d_call: -
j_call: TRBJ1-1
cdr3_aa: CASSGVRDTEAFF
cdr3_nt: TGTGCCAGCAGCGGAGTTAGAGACACTGAAGCTTTCTTT

clone_size: -
v_call: TRBV19
d_call: TRBD2
j_call: TRBJ2-3
cdr3_aa: CASSVSGRGTDTQYF
cdr3_nt: TGTGCCAGTAGTGTTAGCGGGAGGGGCACAGATACGCAGTATTTT

clone_size: -
v_call: TRBV24-1
d_call: -
j_call: TRBJ1-2
cdr3_aa: CATSDYRVDGYTF
cdr3_nt: TGTGCCACCAGTGACTACAGGGTGGATGGCTACACCTTC

clone_size: -
v_call: TRBV7-2
d_call: TRBD2
j_call: TRBJ2-2
cdr3_aa: CASSRDSGRNTGELFF
cdr3_nt: TGTGCCAGCAGCCGGGATAGCGGGAGGAACACCGGGGAGCTGTTTTTT

clone_size: -
v_call: TRBV5-1
d_call: -
j_call: TRBJ2-7
cdr3_aa: CASSSGLTYEQYF
cdr3_nt: TGCGCCAGCAGCTCGGGACTCACCTACGAGCAGTACTTC

clone_size: -
v_call: TRBV4-1
d_call: -
j_call: TRBJ1-2
cdr3_aa: CASSQESLYGYTF
cdr3_nt: TGCGCCAGCAGCCAAGAATCACTCTATGGCTACACCTTC

clone_size: -
v_call: TRBV18
d_call: TRBD2
j_call: TRBJ2-7
cdr3_aa: CASSPAGRENEQYF
cdr3_nt: TGTGCCAGCTCACCGGCGGGGCGGGAGAACGAGCAGTACTTC